This T cell receptor (beta chain) is drawn from a study of T cells in narcolepsy. Whole-study results and caveats: Healthy controls reportedly lacked the autoreactive clonotypes serially found in patients' blood. Comparing one patient's CSF and blood CD4+ clonotypes highlighted HCRT- and TRIB2-specific autoreactive clonotypes.

CDR1 and CDR2 from the germline V gene are SNHLY and FYNNEI. CDR3 size: 16 residues. V was trimmed by 6 bases and J by 0 bases, leaving 12 bases between them. Regarding this clone: The antigen is undetermined.

The data were produced by immunoSEQ multiplex PCR, yet TCRdb's version contains in-frame clones alone and is incomplete. The repertoire has about 35,000 clones, about four fifths of them found once; the top ten carry 2.3%. The receptor comes from a human donor in good health. This chain links TRBV2 with TRBJ1-6, with TRBD1 as a possible D gene (5 bases). The sample consisted of memory (CD45RA-) CD4+ T cells from blood. The CDR3 sequence: CASRVHRSSYNSPLHF. DNA of the CDR3: TGTGCCAGCAGAGTCCACAGGAGCTCCTATAATTCACCCCTCCACTTT.